This TCR beta chain was recorded in a study of control samples from healthy donors and cancer patients. Data came from immunoSEQ multiplex PCR; TCRdb stores just in-frame clones and leaves some out. The sample includes about 98,000 clones, roughly four fifths of them seen just once. V dropped 10 bases and J dropped 1 base, with 16 bases sitting between them. CDR1 is MNHEY and CDR2 is SVGAGI in the germline V gene. This CDR3 has 14 amino acids. The sequenced sample consisted of blood. The chain combines TRBV6-5 with TRBJ1-1; possibly TRBD1 for D (6 bases). This receptor was taken from a man in his 60s in good health. The CDR3 region is CANWDISKNTEAFF. In DNA, the CDR3 is TGTGCCAACTGGGACATAAGTAAGAACACTGAAGCTTTCTTT.